Below, 32 T cell receptor beta chains from the same sample are listed, as sequenced in a study of control samples from healthy donors and cancer patients. Assay used: immunoSEQ multiplex PCR; TCRdb lists only in-frame clones, some missing. Of around 12,000 clones in the sample, 85% to 95% were seen once. Specimen: PBMCs. These receptors originate from an older man with lung cancer.

The rearrangement joins TRBV20-1 to TRBJ2-7, with 7 bases fitting TRBD2. From germline, CDR1 is DFQATT and CDR2 SNEGSKA (reference sequence). The length of the CDR3 is 13 residues. V gave up 3 bases and J gave up 6 bases; unmatched junction bases: 8. The CDR3 DNA sequence: TGCAGTGCTAGTGGGGAGGGGATTACCGAGCAGTACGTC. Amino acid sequence: CSASGEGITEQYV.

This clone was recorded only once. The chain is built from TRBV5-1 and TRBJ1-5; the match to TRBD1 covers 8 bases. CDR1 and CDR2 (germline): SGHRS, YFSETQ. The trim removed 3 bases at V and 5 bases at J, leaving 4 bases unmatched. The CDR3 spans 14 residues. The CDR3 DNA is TGCGCCAGCAGCTCACAGGGGGGCGATCAGCCCCAGCATTTT. It codes for CASSSQGGDQPQHF. Together with reference TRBV5-1 and TRBJ1-5, the CDR3 gives the full variable domain: KAGVTQTPRYLIKTRGQQVTLSCSPISGHRSVSWYQQTPGQGLQFLFEYFSETQRNKGNFPGRFSGRQFSNSRSEMNVSTLELGDSALYLCASSSQGGDQPQHFGDGTRLSIL.

The chain has TRBV7-9 and TRBJ2-2; 12 bases align to TRBD1. J gave up 9 bases and V 6 bases, and 8 bases lay outside the gene matches. Germline loops: CDR1 SEHNR, CDR2 FQNEAQ (reference sequence). The CDR3 has 15 amino acids. CDR3 protein: CASSPGTGGGRELFF. CDR3 DNA: TGTGCCAGCAGTCCCGGGACAGGGGGCGGCCGGGAGCTGTTTTTT.

The chain uses TRBV5-8 and TRBJ2-1; unclear D gene. The CDR3 consists of 14 residues. V was shortened by 2 bases and J by 8 bases, with 14 bases between the two germline ends. Germline CDR1 reads SGHTS; CDR2 reads YDEGEE. DNA of the CDR3: TGTGCCAGCAGCTTTCAGAATTCAATGGATGAGCAGTTCTTC. Translation: CASSFQNSMDEQFF.

V usage is TRBV5-1 and J usage is TRBJ2-4; D might be TRBD1 or TRBD2, each matching 5 bases. The CDR3 is 15 residues long. Looked up from germline, CDR1 is SGHRS and CDR2 is YFSETQ. Trimming stripped 3 bases from V and 7 bases from J, with 17 bases between. DNA of the CDR3: TGCGCCAGCAGCTCGCTCACTGGGGGAGTGAACATTCAGTACTTC. As protein: CASSSLTGGVNIQYF.

The chain is built from TRBV15 and TRBJ2-5; 11 bases fit TRBD1. This CDR3 is 15 amino acids long. From germline, CDR1 is LNHNV and CDR2 YYDKDF (reference sequence). V was pared by 1 base and J by 2 bases, with 0 bases of the junction left unmatched. This CDR3 reads CATSRGDRGQETQYF. CDR3 DNA: TGTGCCACCAGCAGAGGGGACAGGGGGCAAGAGACCCAGTACTTC.

The chain joins TRBV15 to TRBJ2-7; D not resolved. CDR3 size: 14 residues. Trimming removed 3 bases from V and 3 bases from J, with 12 bases in between. Germline V gene data show CDR1 as LNHNV and CDR2 as YYDKDF (reference sequence). The CDR3 coding sequence is TGTGCCACCAGCAGGGACCCCCAGGACTACGAGCAGTACTTC. Its translation: CATSRDPQDYEQYF.

This chain connects TRBV19 to TRBJ1-5; D not certain. Germline assignment: CDR1 LNHDA and CDR2 SQIVND (reference sequence). This CDR3 spans 14 amino acids. Deletions cut 2 bases from V and 5 bases from J, with 10 bases between. CDR3 DNA: TGTGCCAGTAGTATACGGCAGAGGGATCAGCCCCAGCATTTT. Its translation: CASSIRQRDQPQHF.

This clone appeared once. The chain carries TRBV6-1 and TRBJ1-2, with D possibly TRBD1 on 5 matching bases. The CDR3 is 16 residues long. V was pared by 0 bases and J by 5 bases, with 16 bases between. Germline loops: CDR1 MNHNS, CDR2 SASEGT. Written as DNA, the CDR3 is TGTGCCAGCAGTGAAGCAGGGGCCCCGGGAACTTATGGCTACACCTTC. Amino acids: CASSEAGAPGTYGYTF.

The V and J genes are TRBV6-4 and TRBJ1-2; perhaps TRBD1 as D (5 bases). CDR1 is MRHNA, CDR2 SNTAGT, per germline. There are 13 residues in the CDR3. Trimming took off 3 bases at V and 6 bases at J, with 11 bases between the two ends. CDR3 residues: CASSEGRAHGYTF. As DNA, the CDR3 is TGTGCCAGCAGTGAGGGCAGGGCGCATGGCTACACCTTC.

Only one count was recorded for this clone. The rearrangement joins TRBV3-1 (or the pseudogene TRBV3-2) to TRBJ1-5; D gene uncertain. V was shortened by 0 bases and J by 4 bases, with 7 bases between the two germline ends. The CDR3 has 14 amino acids. From germline, CDR1 is LGHDT and CDR2 YNNKEL (reference sequence). CDR3 in DNA: TGTGCCAGCAGCCAAGATGGCGGGAATCAGCCCCAGCATTTT. It is translated as CASSQDGGNQPQHF.

The genes are TRBV24-1 and TRBJ1-1; no reliable D call. Germline V gene sequence: CDR1 KGHDR, CDR2 SFDVKD. V lost 10 bases and J lost 0, with 11 bases in between. CDR3 length: 13 amino acids. The CDR3 protein is CATSPDMNTEAFF. In DNA form, the CDR3 reads TGTGCCACGAGTCCAGACATGAACACTGAAGCTTTCTTT.

The chain is built from TRBV11-2 and TRBJ1-1; possible D gene TRBD1, 5 bases. The germline V and J ends were trimmed by 5 bases and 4 bases, with 17 bases remaining between them. The CDR3 is 15 residues long. CDR1 is SGHAT, CDR2 FQNNGV, per germline. The DNA of the CDR3 is TGTGCCAGCAGCCCGGGGGGGTCCTATAGCACTGAAGCTTTCTTT. It translates to CASSPGGSYSTEAFF.

Here the CDR3 reads CASGENYGYTF. CDR3 nucleotide sequence: TGCGCGAGTGGGGAGAACTATGGCTACACCTTC. The chain employs TRBV5-1 and TRBJ1-2; D is unclear. This CDR3 has 11 residues. CDR1 is SGHRS and CDR2 is YFSETQ in the germline V gene.

The gene calls are TRBV28 and TRBJ1-2; D is unresolved. The V gene lost 3 bases and the J gene lost 3 bases, with 20 bases spanning the gap. Germline V gene data show CDR1 as MDHEN and CDR2 as SYDVKM. CDR3 size: 17 residues. The CDR3 spells CASSFSYGGEYDYGYTF. The CDR3 DNA is TGTGCCAGCAGTTTTTCTTATGGTGGGGAGTATGACTATGGCTACACCTTC.

The chain joins TRBV3-1 (or the pseudogene TRBV3-2) to TRBJ2-1; 13 bases agree with TRBD2. The J segment lost 8 bases and the V segment lost 8 bases, leaving 3 bases of the junction unmatched. Germline assignment: CDR1 LGHDT and CDR2 YNNKEL (reference sequence). This CDR3 is built from 13 residues. CDR3 coding DNA: TGTGCCAGCTCCGGGACTAGCGGGGATGAGCAGTTCTTC. Protein: CASSGTSGDEQFF.

V usage is TRBV19 and J usage is TRBJ2-5; the match to TRBD1 covers 7 bases. The trim removed 6 bases at V and 7 bases at J, leaving 8 bases unmatched. In germline, CDR1 is LNHDA, CDR2 SQIVND (reference sequence). This CDR3 contains 13 residues. The CDR3 here is CASSPTRQGTQYF. The CDR3 DNA reads as TGTGCCAGTAGCCCGACCCGACAGGGGACCCAGTACTTC.

This rearrangement joins TRBV6-5 to TRBJ1-4, with a weak D call TRBD1 (6 bases). CDR3 length: 12 residues. CDR1 MNHEY and CDR2 SVGAGI come from the germline V gene. Trimming removed 8 bases from V and 8 bases from J, with 12 bases in between. The DNA for the CDR3 is TGTGCCAGCGGACGCCAGGGGGAAAAACTGTTTTTT. The encoded protein is CASGRQGEKLFF.

In this sample, this clone turned up once. The chain couples TRBV27 to TRBJ2-3; D may match TRBD1 or TRBD2 (5 bases each). The germline gives CDR1 MNHEY, CDR2 SMNVEV (reference sequence). The V and J ends lost 7 bases and 1 base respectively, with 15 bases between them. This CDR3 has 15 amino acids. CDR3 residues: CASIPGWGRTDTQYF. CDR3 DNA: TGTGCCAGCATTCCCGGGTGGGGACGCACAGATACGCAGTATTTT.

The gene calls are TRBV4-3 and TRBJ2-6; D not certain. Germline values: CDR1 LGHNA, CDR2 YSLEER. This CDR3 has 16 amino acids. V was pared by 4 bases and J by 1 base, with 11 bases between. CDR3 loop: CASSLSWSSGANVLTF. The CDR3 DNA is TGCGCCAGCAGCCTCTCTTGGTCATCTGGGGCCAACGTCCTGACTTTC.

The rearrangement links TRBV18 to TRBJ2-6, with D perhaps matching TRBD1 (5 bases). Trimming took off 2 bases at V and 1 base at J, with 21 bases between the two ends. The CDR3 has 20 amino acids. The germline gives CDR1 KGHSH, CDR2 LQKENI. The CDR3 loop is CASSPGAARLLVSGANVLTF. As DNA, the CDR3 is TGTGCCAGCTCACCAGGGGCGGCGCGACTCCTTGTATCTGGGGCCAACGTCCTGACTTTC.

CDR3 in DNA: TGTGCCAGCAGTGAAGATAGTGGTGGCGATCAGCCCCAGCATTTT. Residues: CASSEDSGGDQPQHF. The rearrangement joins TRBV2 to TRBJ1-5; D remains ambiguous. The CDR3 consists of 15 residues. V lost 1 base, J lost 5 bases, and 12 bases lay in between. The germline V gene encodes CDR1 SNHLY and CDR2 FYNNEI.

This clone has just a few counts. The rearrangement joins TRBV2 to TRBJ1-1; no definite D call. The CDR3 contains 14 residues. CDR1 is SNHLY, CDR2 FYNNEI, per germline. V was shortened by 3 bases and J by 4 bases, with 12 bases between the two germline ends. This CDR3 is CASSDRASGTEAFF. CDR3 in DNA: TGTGCCAGCAGTGATAGGGCCTCGGGCACTGAAGCTTTCTTT.

The chain employs TRBV28 and TRBJ1-2; 8 bases line up with TRBD1. CDR3 length: 13 amino acids. CDR1 is MDHEN and CDR2 is SYDVKM in the germline V gene. J was trimmed by 8 bases and V by 8 bases; bases with no gene match: 10. CDR3 nucleotides: TGTGCCAGCCGACCCCCAGGGGGCAGGGGCTACACCTTC. Translated, it gives CASRPPGGRGYTF.

The chain couples TRBV5-1 to TRBJ1-1; D gene unclear. The germline V gene encodes CDR1 SGHRS and CDR2 YFSETQ. The CDR3 sequence is 14 residues long. Deletions cut 0 bases from V and 1 base from J, with 7 bases between. CDR3 loop: CASSLDAANTEAFF. The CDR3 region has the DNA TGCGCCAGCAGCTTGGATGCAGCGAACACTGAAGCTTTCTTT.

J is TRBJ2-2 and V is TRBV28; TRBD1 might be the D (6 bases). CDR1 is MDHEN and CDR2 is SYDVKM in the germline V gene. There are 14 residues in the CDR3. V was clipped by 8 bases and J by 6 bases, with 16 bases between them. CDR3 bases: TGTGCCAGCTTTACAGGGACCCGGGCCGGGGAGCTGTTTTTT. Translated: CASFTGTRAGELFF.

The chain joins TRBV18 to TRBJ2-2; weak D call: TRBD2 (6 bases). The germline CDR1 and CDR2 sequences are KGHSH and LQKENI. V dropped 1 base and J dropped 4 bases, with 13 bases sitting between them. The CDR3 covers 16 residues. CDR3 coding DNA: TGTGCCAGCTCACCACGGGCAGGAGGGAGCACCGGGGAGCTGTTTTTT. This translates into CASSPRAGGSTGELFF.

The chain couples TRBV24-1 to TRBJ1-3; 7 bases are shared with TRBD1. Trimming took 7 bases from V and 1 from J; bases not matched to a gene: 6. The CDR3 sequence is 15 residues long. Germline V gene lookup returns CDR1 KGHDR and CDR2 SFDVKD. CDR3 in DNA: TGTGCCACCAGCCCGGGACAGAAGTCTGGAAACACCATATATTTT. It codes for CATSPGQKSGNTIYF.

The chain recombines TRBV19 with TRBJ2-7; 9 bases map to TRBD1. Germline trimming cut 5 bases from V and 6 bases from J; bases unmatched to any gene: 8. Looked up from germline, CDR1 is LNHDA and CDR2 is SQIVND (reference sequence). This CDR3 comprises 14 residues. The DNA of the CDR3 is TGTGCCAGTAGTTCACCGACAGGGGGGAGCGAGCAGTACTTC. It yields the protein CASSSPTGGSEQYF.

The chain recombines TRBV5-5 with TRBJ1-2; D not resolved. The CDR3 has 16 residues. Germline values: CDR1 SGHKS, CDR2 YYEKEE (reference sequence). The V gene lost 1 base and the J gene lost 2 bases, with 15 bases spanning the gap. CDR3 protein: CASSLYPGTLNYGYTF. CDR3 bases: TGTGCCAGCAGCTTGTATCCGGGAACTTTGAACTATGGCTACACCTTC.

The J gene is TRBJ1-1, the V gene TRBV9, with TRBD1 as a possible D gene (5 bases). The CDR3 totals 14 residues. The ends were cut back, 4 bases at V and 1 base at J, with 11 bases in the middle. CDR1 SGDLS and CDR2 YYNGEE come from the germline V gene. Here the CDR3 reads CASSQPTGNTEAFF. CDR3 DNA: TGTGCCAGCAGCCAGCCCACAGGGAACACTGAAGCTTTCTTT.

V is TRBV5-1 and J is TRBJ2-3; 9 bases are shared with TRBD1. The CDR3 runs to 14 residues. CDR1 and CDR2 (germline): SGHRS, YFSETQ. Trimming cost V 6 bases and J 3 bases; bases outside gene matches: 5. CDR3 protein: CASKQGQGTDTQYF. CDR3 DNA: TGCGCCAGCAAGCAGGGACAGGGAACAGATACGCAGTATTTT.